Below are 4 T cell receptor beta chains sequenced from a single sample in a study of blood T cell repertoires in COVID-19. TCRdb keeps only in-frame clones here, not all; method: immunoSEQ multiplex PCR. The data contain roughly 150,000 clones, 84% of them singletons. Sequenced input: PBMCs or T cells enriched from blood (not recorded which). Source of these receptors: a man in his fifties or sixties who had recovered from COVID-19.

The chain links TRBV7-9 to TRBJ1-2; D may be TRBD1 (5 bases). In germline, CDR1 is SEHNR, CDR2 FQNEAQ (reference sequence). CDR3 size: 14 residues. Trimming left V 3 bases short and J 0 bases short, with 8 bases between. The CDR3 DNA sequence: TGTGCCAGCAGCTTGGACATTTCTAACTATGGCTACACCTTC. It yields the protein CASSLDISNYGYTF.

CDR3 residues: CASSVGPGGSTDTQYF. Here the CDR3 DNA reads TGTGCCAGCAGCGTAGGGCCGGGGGGCTCCACAGATACGCAGTATTTT. The J gene is TRBJ2-3, the V gene TRBV9; a possible D gene is TRBD2 (7 bases). The V end was cut by 0 bases, the J end by 2 bases, with 13 bases between. Germline V lookup: CDR1 SGDLS, CDR2 YYNGEE. The CDR3 runs 16 residues.

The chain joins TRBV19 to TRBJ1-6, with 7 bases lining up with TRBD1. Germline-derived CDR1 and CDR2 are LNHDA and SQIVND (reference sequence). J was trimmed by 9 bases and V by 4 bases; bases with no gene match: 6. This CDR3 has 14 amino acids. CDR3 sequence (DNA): TGTGCCAGTAGTAAACAGACAGGGCTTTCACCCCTCCACTTT. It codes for CASSKQTGLSPLHF.

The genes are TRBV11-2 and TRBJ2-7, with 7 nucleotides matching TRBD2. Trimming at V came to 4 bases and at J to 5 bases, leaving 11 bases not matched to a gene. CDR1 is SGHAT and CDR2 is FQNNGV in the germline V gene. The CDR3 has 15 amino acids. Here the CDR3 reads CASSYNLGGTDEQYF. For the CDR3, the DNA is TGTGCCAGCAGCTACAACCTCGGGGGGACTGACGAGCAGTACTTC.